Listed below are T cell receptor beta chains from one sample, sequenced in a study of identical twins. TCRdb processed the 5' RACE reads anew with MiXCR; each CDR3 protein has one entry. This sample carries more than 250,000 distinct CDR3 sequences, around 8.8% of them seen once, and the ten largest clones take 2% to 2.5%. These data also featured in a second study, about yellow fever vaccine responses in identical twins.

Sequencing used memory (CD45RO+) T cells sorted from blood. The receptors shown here come from a woman aged 18-35 years in good health. The CDR3 runs from the conserved cysteine through the conserved F or W. Each record gives: clone size, D gene, V gene, J gene, CDR3 protein, CDR3 DNA. The D gene is left open where the match is weak. Part of the rows lack a size; the others show once, few, many or a class for expanded clones.

.	.	TRBV12-3/TRBV12-4	TRBJ2-3	CASSLAPSISGDTQYF	TGTGCCAGCAGTTTAGCGCCTAGCATATCGGGGGATACGCAGTATTTT
few	TRBD2	TRBV4-1	TRBJ2-1	CASSQPTSGRRYEQFF	TGCGCCAGCAGCCAGCCCACTAGCGGGAGGCGGTATGAGCAGTTCTTC
few	.	TRBV6-4	TRBJ1-1	CASSESAQGVTEAFF	TGTGCCAGCAGTGAATCGGCGCAGGGTGTCACTGAAGCTTTCTTT
many	.	TRBV20-1	TRBJ1-5	CSAREGGGNQPQHF	TGCAGTGCTAGAGAGGGAGGCGGCAATCAGCCCCAGCATTTT
.	.	TRBV6-7	TRBJ1-1	CASNEAFF	TGTGCCAGCAATGAAGCTTTCTTT
many	.	TRBV12-3/TRBV12-4	TRBJ2-5	CASSLAGGSGETQYF	TGTGCCAGCAGTTTAGCGGGAGGAAGTGGGGAGACCCAGTACTTC
few	.	TRBV3-1	TRBJ2-1	CASSFRTASAGYNEQFF	TGTGCCAGCAGCTTCCGGACAGCATCCGCGGGGTACAATGAGCAGTTCTTC
.	.	TRBV6-4	TRBJ2-3	CASRSGWDTDTQYF	TGTGCCAGCAGAAGTGGTTGGGACACAGATACGCAGTATTTT
few	TRBD1	TRBV5-1	TRBJ1-3	CASSWDRAAGNTIYF	TGCGCCAGCAGCTGGGACAGGGCAGCCGGAAACACCATATATTTT
few	.	TRBV11-2	TRBJ2-7	CASSLAEATYEQYF	TGTGCCAGCAGCTTGGCAGAGGCAACCTACGAGCAGTACTTC
.	TRBD2	TRBV11-1	TRBJ2-1	CASSLSSVWSSGRSNEQFF	TGTGCCAGCAGCTTATCGTCCGTTTGGTCTAGCGGGAGGTCCAATGAGCAGTTCTTC
many	TRBD1	TRBV24-1	TRBJ2-7	CATSDPYRGYEQYF	TGTGCCACCAGTGACCCTTACAGGGGCTACGAGCAGTACTTC
few	TRBD1	TRBV10-3	TRBJ2-6	CAISDRAGANCLTF	TGTGCCATCTCAGACAGGGCTGGGGCCAACTGCCTGACTTTC
.	TRBD2	TRBV7-2	TRBJ2-1	CASSKTSGGQGEQFF	TGTGCCAGCAGCAAGACTAGCGGGGGGCAGGGTGAGCAGTTCTTC
many	.	TRBV6-5	TRBJ2-2	CASSYHRSTGELFF	TGTGCCAGCAGTTACCACAGGTCCACCGGGGAGCTGTTTTTT
few	TRBD1	TRBV25-1	TRBJ2-5	CASSQQGAGETQYF	TGTGCCAGCAGTCAACAGGGGGCGGGTGAGACCCAGTACTTC
many	TRBD1	TRBV2	TRBJ2-1	CASSERRTGEDNEQFF	TGTGCCAGCAGTGAACGAAGGACAGGGGAAGACAATGAGCAGTTCTTC
.	TRBD1	TRBV7-2	TRBJ1-2	CASSLGVGGQIYGYTF	TGTGCCAGCAGCTTAGGTGTAGGGGGACAGATCTATGGCTACACCTTC
.	.	TRBV20-1	TRBJ2-7	CSVHGDYEQYF	TGCAGTGTTCACGGGGACTACGAGCAGTACTTC
.	.	TRBV25-1	TRBJ2-7	CASSEPGVSYEQYF	TGTGCCAGCAGTGAACCGGGGGTCTCCTACGAGCAGTACTTC
many	.	TRBV12-3/TRBV12-4	TRBJ1-2	CASSSREVYGYTF	TGTGCCAGCAGTTCCCGCGAGGTCTATGGCTACACCTTC
few	.	TRBV2	TRBJ2-1	CASSDPQAGLFF	TGTGCCAGCAGTGACCCCCAGGCGGGCCTTTTCTTC
.	.	TRBV11-2	TRBJ2-3	CASSSLSPDTQYF	TGTGCCAGCAGCTCACTATCCCCAGATACGCAGTATTTT
.	.	TRBV15	TRBJ2-1	CATSRDFGNEQFF	TGTGCCACCAGCAGAGATTTTGGCAATGAGCAGTTCTTC
many	TRBD1	TRBV4-1	TRBJ1-4	CASKRTGVEKLFF	TGCGCCAGCAAAAGGACAGGGGTTGAAAAACTGTTTTTT
many	.	TRBV27	TRBJ2-1	CASSPLSKNYNEQFF	TGTGCCAGCAGTCCCCTCTCGAAGAACTACAATGAGCAGTTCTTC
many	.	TRBV12-3/TRBV12-4	TRBJ1-2	CASKQGPYGYTF	TGTGCCAGCAAACAGGGCCCCTATGGCTACACCTTC
.	.	TRBV6-5	TRBJ2-7	CASSSNWDTPYEQYF	TGTGCCAGCAGTTCCAACTGGGACACTCCCTACGAGCAGTACTTC
few	.	TRBV7-2	TRBJ1-4	CASSPHRPGVGEKLFF	TGTGCCAGCAGCCCTCATCGTCCAGGAGTGGGCGAAAAACTGTTTTTT
few	.	TRBV11-2	TRBJ2-3	CASSFRVLTLDTQYF	TGTGCCAGCAGCTTTCGAGTCCTCACACTAGATACGCAGTATTTT
many	TRBD1	TRBV10-3	TRBJ2-5	CAINRQGIQETQYF	TGTGCCATCAACCGACAGGGGATCCAAGAGACCCAGTACTTC
many	.	TRBV20-1	TRBJ2-5	CSARDWGETQYF	TGCAGTGCTAGAGATTGGGGGGAGACCCAGTACTTC
many	.	TRBV5-1	TRBJ2-7	CASSPPTDTF	TGCGCCAGCAGCCCACCGACAGACACCTTC
few	.	TRBV2	TRBJ1-1	CASSEDGPAEAFF	TGTGCCAGCAGTGAAGACGGGCCAGCAGAAGCTTTCTTT
.	.	TRBV9	TRBJ2-4	CASSVGASEGDLQYF	TGTGCCAGCAGCGTAGGGGCTAGCGAGGGTGATCTTCAGTACTTC
.	.	TRBV27	TRBJ2-1	CASTQRTGYYNEQFF	TGTGCCAGCACCCAACGAACAGGGTACTACAATGAGCAGTTCTTC
many	.	TRBV12-3/TRBV12-4	TRBJ1-4	CASSLSWAGAEKLFF	TGTGCCAGCAGTTTATCATGGGCGGGGGCTGAAAAACTGTTTTTT
.	.	TRBV2	TRBJ1-1	CASGVDGKNTEAFF	TGTGCCAGCGGCGTAGACGGAAAGAACACTGAAGCTTTCTTT
many	TRBD1	TRBV6-4	TRBJ2-1	CASSADRGGNEQFF	TGTGCCAGCAGTGCGGACAGGGGCGGGAATGAGCAGTTCTTC
.	.	TRBV14	TRBJ1-1	CASSQAHLVAFF	TGTGCCAGCAGCCAAGCACACCTTGTAGCTTTCTTT
few	.	TRBV5-1	TRBJ1-1	CASSTGGFTEAFF	TGCGCCAGCAGCACGGGGGGTTTCACTGAAGCTTTCTTT